Each of the 30 T cell receptor beta chains below was sequenced from the same sample in a study of T cells in Graves' hyperthyroidism and ophthalmopathy. Amplification targeted TCR beta CDR3 regions from RNA transcripts. Initially, a first-round RT-PCR of the TCR CDR3 employed the HTBI primer set. MiXCR was run by TCRdb on the multiplex PCR reads, yielding one entry per CDR3 protein. The sample has approximately 600,000 distinct CDR3 sequences, about 17% seen once. Sequences were obtained from blood. The receptor source for this set is a woman aged 30 to 39 with Graves' hyperthyroidism.

This clonotype was detected only a few times. V gene TRBV19 combines with J gene TRBJ1-5; 7 positions agree with TRBD1. The germline V gene has CDR1 LNHDA and CDR2 SQIVND (reference sequence). V lost 7 bases to trimming and J lost 0 bases; unmatched junction nucleotides: 6. This CDR3 is 15 amino acids long. The CDR3 spells CASNLQGSSNQPQHF. The CDR3 nucleotides are TGTGCCAGTAATTTACAGGGGAGTAGCAATCAGCCCCAGCATTTT. The whole variable domain, remainder taken from reference TRBV19 and TRBJ1-5, is DGGITQSPKYLFRKEGQNVTLSCEQNLNHDAMYWYRQDPGQGLRLIYYSQIVNDFQKGDIAEGYSVSREKKESFPLTVTSAQKNPTAFYLCASNLQGSSNQPQHFGDGTRLSIL.

In this sample, this clonotype turned up many times. The V call is TRBV6-1, the J call TRBJ2-5; 7 bases match TRBD1. Germline CDR1 reads MNHNS; CDR2 reads SASEGT. The CDR3 length is 14 residues. Trimming took 4 bases from V and 1 from J; bases not matched to a gene: 3. This CDR3 is CASSAGQFQETQYF. As DNA, the CDR3 is TGTGCCAGCAGTGCGGGACAGTTCCAAGAGACCCAGTACTTC.

This clonotype showed up many times. This chain's CDR3 is CASSLVAGRGSYGYTF. CDR3 bases: TGTGCCAGCAGTTTAGTGGCAGGGAGGGGGTCCTATGGCTACACCTTC. The chain links TRBV28 to TRBJ1-2, with D perhaps TRBD1 (6 bases). CDR3 length: 16 amino acids. V was cut by 2 bases and J by 4 bases, with 17 bases left in between. Germline-derived CDR1 and CDR2 are MDHEN and SYDVKM.

The chain employs TRBV20-1 and TRBJ1-2; TRBD1 matches at 8 bases. Germline V lookup: CDR1 DFQATT, CDR2 SNEGSKA (reference sequence). This CDR3 spans 15 amino acids. The V gene end was trimmed by 1 base and the J gene end by 4 bases; junction bases not matched to a gene: 8. The CDR3 here is CSARARDRPFYGYTF. The CDR3 nucleotides read TGCAGTGCTAGAGCCCGGGACAGGCCCTTCTATGGCTACACCTTC.

In its sample, this clonotype was seen many times. The chain joins TRBV2 to TRBJ2-7, with 9 bases lining up with TRBD1. V shed 5 bases and J 4 bases; nucleotides not matched to a gene: 6. CDR1 is SNHLY and CDR2 is FYNNEI in the germline V gene. The CDR3 loop spans 14 amino acids. The CDR3 is CASSLQGAKYEQYF. The CDR3, as DNA: TGTGCCAGCAGTCTACAGGGGGCAAAATACGAGCAGTACTTC.

This clonotype was observed a handful of times. The chain has TRBV12-3 or TRBV12-4 and TRBJ1-3; D may be TRBD1 (5 bases). V was shortened by 8 bases and J by 5 bases, with 19 bases between the two germline ends. This CDR3 spans 15 amino acids. CDR3 region: CASGQDSGVRNTIYF. CDR3 DNA sequence: TGTGCCAGCGGACAAGACAGTGGTGTGAGAAACACCATATATTTT.

This clonotype was detected ten times or more. The chain is built from TRBV18 and TRBJ2-1; 8 nucleotides align to TRBD1. The V segment lost 3 bases and the J segment 7 bases; nucleotides outside the gene matches: 5. From germline, CDR1 is KGHSH and CDR2 LQKENI. The length of the CDR3 is 14 residues. CDR3 in DNA: TGTGCCAGCTCACCCGGGACAGGCCAAAATGAGCAGTTCTTC. It is translated as CASSPGTGQNEQFF.

The chain is built from TRBV13 and TRBJ1-1; D gene uncertain. Germline V gene lookup returns CDR1 PRHDT and CDR2 FYEKMQ (reference sequence). The V gene lost 0 bases and the J gene lost 1 base, with 12 bases spanning the gap. CDR3 length equals 16 residues. The CDR3 loop reads CASSLGLGYSNTEAFF. In DNA, the CDR3 is TGTGCCAGCAGCTTAGGCTTAGGATACTCGAACACTGAAGCTTTCTTT. The full variable domain, with the rest looked up from reference TRBV13 and TRBJ1-1, is AAGVIQSPRHLIKEKRETATLKCYPIPRHDTVYWYQQGPGQDPQFLISFYEKMQSDKGSIPDRFSAQQFSDYHSELNMSSLELGDSALYFCASSLGLGYSNTEAFFGQGTRLTVV.

This clonotype was recorded only once. The chain joins TRBV5-1 to TRBJ1-3; the D is unclear. Per germline, CDR1 SGHRS and CDR2 YFSETQ. V gave up 1 base and J gave up 0 bases, with 11 bases separating them. There are 16 residues in the CDR3. Here the CDR3 reads CASSLSLANSGNTIYF. The CDR3, as DNA: TGCGCCAGCAGCTTGTCACTGGCGAACTCTGGAAACACCATATATTTT.

Many counts were recorded for this clonotype. This sequence joins TRBV20-1 and TRBJ2-7; D uncertain. V was cut by 6 bases and J by 5 bases, with 8 bases left in between. CDR3 length equals 10 residues. The germline CDR1 and CDR2 sequences are DFQATT and SNEGSKA (reference sequence). The CDR3 nucleotides are TGCAGTGCCGACCGCAACGAGCAGTACTTC. Translating gives CSADRNEQYF.

V and J are TRBV10-3 and TRBJ2-1, with a tentative D call TRBD1 (6 bases). CDR3 size: 15 residues. Germline lookup yields CDR1 ENHRY and CDR2 SYGVKD. Trimming removed 4 bases at V and 3 bases at J, with 13 bases between. The CDR3 spells CAISATGQSYNEQFF. The DNA of the CDR3 is TGTGCCATCAGTGCTACCGGACAGAGCTACAATGAGCAGTTCTTC.

In its sample, this clonotype was seen a few times. The chain has TRBV30 and TRBJ2-7; TRBD2 matches 7 bases. Germline V gene sequence: CDR1 GTSNPN, CDR2 SVGIG (reference sequence). CDR3 length: 13 residues. J was trimmed by 4 bases and V by 5 bases; bases with no gene match: 8. The CDR3 DNA sequence: TGTGCCTGGGGGGGGGTTGGGGGATACGAGCAGTACTTC. The encoded protein is CAWGGVGGYEQYF.

This clonotype was seen many times. The chain is built from TRBV20-1 and TRBJ2-3; D unclear. Germline-derived CDR1 and CDR2 are DFQATT and SNEGSKA (reference sequence). The CDR3 spans 10 residues. Trimming cost V 5 bases and J 5 bases, with 5 bases left between them. CDR3 DNA: TGCAGTGCTCCTAAAGATACGCAGTATTTT. This translates into CSAPKDTQYF.

Concerning this clonotype itself: Just one base apart from a much larger clone, this may be a read error. The V call is TRBV30, the J call TRBJ1-1; a weak D match, TRBD1 (6 bases). Per germline, CDR1 GTSNPN and CDR2 SVGIG (reference sequence). Between the trimmed V and J ends, which lost 3 bases and 4 bases, there was a span of 9 bases. CDR3 size: 12 residues. CDR3 nucleotides: TGTGCCTGGAGCCAACAGGGCACTGAAGCTTTCTTT. As protein: CAWSQQGTEAFF. The whole variable domain, filled in from reference TRBV30 and TRBJ1-1, reads SQTIHQWPATLVQPVGSPLSLECTVEGTSNPNLYWYRQAAGRGLQLLFYSVGIGQISSEVPQNLSASRPQDRQFILSSKKLLLSDSGFYLCAWSQQGTEAFFGQGTRLTVV.

The chain recombines TRBV5-6 with TRBJ2-3, with 9 bases that match TRBD1. The CDR3 is 15 amino acids. The germline CDR1 and CDR2 sequences are SGHDT and YYEEEE. Germline trimming cut 4 bases from V and 4 bases from J; bases unmatched to any gene: 7. Here the CDR3 DNA reads TGTGCCAGCAGCCCGGGACAGGGAGACGCAGATACGCAGTATTTT. Encoded protein: CASSPGQGDADTQYF.

This clonotype was observed a few times. V gene TRBV7-2 combines with J gene TRBJ1-3; 7 bases are a match to TRBD1. Germline V gene lookup returns CDR1 SGHTA and CDR2 FQGNSA. Trimming removed 5 bases from V and 0 bases from J; junction bases left unmatched: 7. The CDR3 totals 16 residues. The chain's CDR3 is CASSPRGGGSGNTIYF. The CDR3, as DNA: TGTGCCAGCAGCCCCAGGGGGGGGGGCTCTGGAAACACCATATATTTT.

This clonotype was found many times. The chain joins TRBV12-3 or TRBV12-4 to TRBJ1-4; the D is unclear. CDR3 length equals 15 residues. V dropped 2 bases and J dropped 8 bases, with 15 bases sitting between them. CDR3: CASSLWAGGREKLFF. CDR3 sequence (DNA): TGTGCCAGCAGTTTATGGGCGGGCGGGCGCGAAAAACTGTTTTTT.

This clonotype occurred a few times. The V gene is TRBV29-1, the J gene TRBJ2-1, with D possibly TRBD2 on 5 matching bases. Trimming took off 6 bases at V and 6 bases at J, with 15 bases between the two ends. The CDR3 contains 13 residues. Germline-derived CDR1 and CDR2 are SQVTM and ANQGSEA. CDR3 DNA sequence: TGCAGCGTCGACCCGGGATGGGGCAATGAGCAGTTCTTC. Its translation is CSVDPGWGNEQFF.

This clonotype was detected ten times or more. This rearrangement joins TRBV27 to TRBJ2-1; 11 bases agree with TRBD1. CDR1 is MNHEY, CDR2 SMNVEV, per germline (reference sequence). With V trimmed by 6 bases and J by 5 bases, 9 bases remained unmatched. CDR3 length equals 16 residues. The CDR3 bases are TGTGCCAGCAGGCATTTCCCGGGACAGGGGGACAATGAGCAGTTCTTC. It yields the protein CASRHFPGQGDNEQFF.

The chain couples TRBV9 to TRBJ1-6; 7 nucleotides line up with TRBD1. Trimming took 4 bases from V and 4 from J; bases not matched to a gene: 5. The germline CDR1 and CDR2 sequences are SGDLS and YYNGEE. CDR3 size: 15 residues. Here the CDR3 DNA reads TGTGCCAGCAGCCCGTGGGGACAGTATAATTCACCCCTCCACTTT. Translated: CASSPWGQYNSPLHF.

In its sample, this clonotype was seen a few times. V usage is TRBV28 and J usage is TRBJ2-2; TRBD2 agrees at 14 bases. The V gene's germline CDR1 is MDHEN and CDR2 SYDVKM. The ends lost 3 bases at V and 6 bases at J; junction bases unmatched: 6. CDR3 size: 17 residues. The CDR3 nucleotides are TGTGCCAGCAGTTTGCCGGGACTAGCGGGAGATTCCGGGGAGCTGTTTTTT. This encodes CASSLPGLAGDSGELFF.

V is TRBV12-3 or TRBV12-4 and J is TRBJ2-3; D gene uncertain. The CDR3 has 12 residues. V lost 5 bases and J 4 bases, leaving 7 bases between the germline ends. In DNA, the CDR3 is TGTGCCAGCAGTCCGCACCCAGATACGCAGTATTTT. It codes for CASSPHPDTQYF.

The V and J genes are TRBV15 and TRBJ2-7; D is possibly TRBD2 (5 bases). The CDR3 length is 19 residues. Germline V gene sequence: CDR1 LNHNV, CDR2 YYDKDF (reference sequence). V shed 6 bases and J shed 6 bases, with 33 bases lying between them. This CDR3 reads CATSRNKLLGGDIRAEQYF. In DNA form, the CDR3 reads TGTGCCACCAGTCGAAATAAACTACTTGGAGGAGATATTCGGGCCGAGCAGTACTTC. The full variable domain, rest sourced from reference TRBV15 and TRBJ2-7, is DAMVIQNPRYQVTQFGKPVTLSCSQTLNHNVMYWYQQKSSQAPKLLFHYYDKDFNNEADTPDNFQSRRPNTSFCFLDIRSPGLGDTAMYLCATSRNKLLGGDIRAEQYFGPGTRLTVT.

This clonotype was seen ten or more times. The chain has TRBV30 and TRBJ2-2; D not certain. Per the germline V gene, CDR1 is GTSNPN and CDR2 is SVGIG (reference sequence). The V end was cut by 0 bases, the J end by 5 bases, with 7 bases between. The CDR3 runs 13 residues. CDR3 DNA sequence: TGTGCCTGGAGTGTTGTCGGGACCGGGGAGCTGTTTTTT. The encoded protein is CAWSVVGTGELFF.

This clonotype has a count of ten or more. This chain joins TRBV7-8 and TRBJ1-4; 9 bases map to TRBD1. The CDR3 sequence is 15 residues long. Germline CDR1 reads SGHVS; CDR2 reads FQNEAQ. V shed 4 bases, J shed 7 bases, and the junction held 7 bases outside the gene matches. The DNA of the CDR3 is TGTGCCAGCAGCTACGGACAGGGGTTTGGTGAAAAACTGTTTTTT. Its translation: CASSYGQGFGEKLFF.

The sample holds many counts of this clonotype. V gene TRBV5-5 combines with J gene TRBJ2-7; 9 positions match TRBD1. V trimming: 3 bases; J trimming: 5 bases; junction bases outside the gene matches: 12. Germline CDR1 and CDR2: SGHKS and YYEKEE (reference sequence). The CDR3 is 16 residues long. CDR3 residues: CASSSRWDRASNEQYF. The CDR3 bases are TGTGCCAGCAGCTCGAGGTGGGACAGGGCGAGCAACGAGCAGTACTTC.

This clonotype was observed many times. V gene TRBV27 combines with J gene TRBJ1-2; D not resolved. V was clipped by 5 bases and J by 2 bases, with 9 bases between them. CDR3 length equals 13 residues. Germline-derived CDR1 and CDR2 are MNHEY and SMNVEV (reference sequence). The CDR3 here is CASSIRLNYGYTF. The CDR3 DNA sequence: TGTGCCAGCAGTATACGGCTAAACTATGGCTACACCTTC.

CDR3 sequence: CASSSPRTSFYEQYF. In nucleotides, the CDR3 is TGTGCCAGCAGTTCACCCCGGACTAGCTTCTACGAGCAGTACTTC. This rearrangement joins TRBV28 to TRBJ2-7; 8 bases agree with TRBD2. This CDR3 is built from 15 residues. CDR1 MDHEN and CDR2 SYDVKM come from the germline V gene. V lost 4 bases and J lost 3; bases outside the gene matches: 8.

This clonotype was observed a handful of times. The chain uses TRBV6-1 and TRBJ2-7; D not certain. The CDR3 is 13 residues long. Germline CDR1 is MNHNS and CDR2 is SASEGT. V lost 4 bases, J lost 0 bases, and 7 bases lay in between. CDR3 in DNA: TGTGCCAGCAGTGTCTGGGTCTCCTACGAGCAGTACTTC. Its translation is CASSVWVSYEQYF.

This clonotype appeared a few times. The chain uses TRBV5-8 and TRBJ1-2; no firm D call. CDR3 length: 13 amino acids. CDR1 SGHTS and CDR2 YDEGEE come from the germline V gene. Deletions cut 1 base from V and 5 bases from J, with 9 bases between. Here the CDR3 reads CASSLLVVYGYTF. CDR3 DNA: TGTGCCAGCAGCTTGCTAGTAGTTTATGGCTACACCTTC.